This TCR beta chain was captured in a study of T-cell memory formation after mild COVID-19 listed by TCRdb under 2021. Some background on the complete study: TCR sequence clusters from the two donors were largely donor specific. In a couple of donors, T-cell clones that expanded and contracted after mild COVID-19 were followed by sequencing TCRalpha and TCRbeta repertoires longitudinally. Two young, previously healthy adult volunteers, one female and one male, were included in the cohort. Overall study outcomes, separate from this receptor: Contracting CD4+ clones were found mainly in CM and EM memory subsets, while CD8+ clones were enriched in EMRA. Clones that contracted from day 15 to 85 showed balanced CD4/CD8 phenotypes, whereas a second wave of clones that expanded from day 15 to 37 leaned towards CD4+. Some responding clones were detected in pre-infection memory, which suggested that pre-existing cross-reactive memory T cells had joined the SARS-CoV-2 response. The second-wave clones that peaked on day 37 were not confirmed to be SARS-CoV-2 specific. Only a couple of mild cases were covered by the study, and larger cohorts that include severe cases with pre-infection samples were considered necessary.

The junction carries 11 bases between V and J, which are trimmed by 1 base and 8 bases respectively. As encoded in the germline V gene, CDR1 is KGHSH while CDR2 is LQKENI. From its cysteine to its phenylalanine, the CDR3 spans 13 amino acids. Kept here is only the CDR3 DNA, which spans 39 bases and is read in frame from base 1. Ficoll-Paque density gradient centrifugation was the method used to isolate PBMCs. For sequencing, an Illumina NovaSeq 6000 was employed. TCRalpha and TCRbeta cDNA libraries were constructed by 5'RACE with constant-segment primers, with sample barcodes and unique molecular identifiers being introduced. RNA was extracted from every sample with Trizol reagent. Amplification of the libraries took two PCR steps, and the second step added a second sample barcode plus Illumina TruSeq adapters. Libraries were sequenced on an Illumina NovaSeq with 2 x 150 bp paired-end reads. The study's own analysis went as follows. The reads were demultiplexed and collapsed into UMI-guided consensus sequences using migec v1.2.7. Using mixcr v2.1.11, UMI consensuses were aligned to TRA and TRB V and J templates and then assembled into clonotypes. Expanded or contracted clonotypes were those called significant by both edgeR and NoisET, with noise models trained on biological replicates. For edgeR calls, a false discovery rate-adjusted p below 0.01 and a log2 fold-change threshold of 1 were applied. PCA with hierarchical clustering of max-normalized trajectories of the 1000 most abundant clonotypes was used as exploratory dynamics analysis. The CD4 or CD8 phenotype of responding clones was assigned using the separately sequenced CD4+ and CD8+ repertoires. TCRdb reworked the public reads: Q25 trimming with fastp, MiXCR clone assembly, productive beta chains retained. One record per CDR3 amino acid sequence lists the most common genes and DNA. The V and J calls, along with clone size, are taken from TCRdb and not from the paper's own processing. The table for this sample lists some 190,000 distinct CDR3 sequences; around 20% of them were counted only once. The ten largest clonotypes hold roughly 2.4% of the sample.

Comment on this clonotype: The target of this receptor is not known. The sample holds no much larger clone one base away, and base qualities are not on file.

The sequence was collected from an adult woman who had mild COVID-19 (a few samples of this study predate the infection). The sample titles of this study are shuffled in the database, so cell type and time point are left out; the donor was told from shared clones. The rearranged segments are TRBV18 and TRBJ1-2, with TRBD1 tentatively as D gene (6 bases match). The sequenced sample was PBMCs or a T cell subset sorted from them (not recorded which). The encoded CDR3 is CASSPRNREGYTF. The sequenced DNA is TGTGCCAGCTCACCACGGAACAGGGAAGGCTACACCTTC.